The next 10 T cell receptor beta chains were all read from a single sample in a study of blood T cell repertoires in COVID-19. Here immunoSEQ multiplex PCR was the method, and the copy in TCRdb shows in-frame clones only, minus some. The sample yields approximately 450,000 clones, roughly nine tenths seen once. The sample was PBMCs or T cells enriched from blood (not recorded which). These receptors all come from a man aged 25-45 years who had recovered from COVID-19.

The gene calls are TRBV4-2 and TRBJ1-1, with 9 bases aligning to TRBD1. After removal of 0 bases from V and 4 bases from J, the junction contained 0 bases not matched to a gene. The CDR3 runs 14 residues. Germline CDR1 reads LGHNA; CDR2 reads YNFKEQ. CDR3 DNA: TGTGCCAGCAGCCAAGAACAGGGGGCCACTGAAGCTTTCTTT. It specifies CASSQEQGATEAFF.

The J gene is TRBJ1-6, the V gene TRBV19, with 9 bases that match TRBD1. This CDR3 is built from 17 residues. CDR1 and CDR2 (germline): LNHDA, SQIVND (reference sequence). Trimming took 7 bases from V and 7 from J; bases not matched to a gene: 14. In DNA, the CDR3 is TGTGCCAGTAAGCAGATAACCGGGACAGGGCGGAATTCACCCCTCCACTTT. Translated: CASKQITGTGRNSPLHF.

Comments on this clone: This sample includes further DNA sequences coding for the same CDR3. The V call is TRBV28, the J call TRBJ2-7; 10 bases fit TRBD2. Trimming took 4 bases from V and 0 from J; bases not matched to a gene: 3. CDR1 is MDHEN and CDR2 is SYDVKM in the germline V gene. The CDR3 consists of 15 residues. The CDR3 region is CASSSPSGSSYEQYF. DNA of the CDR3: TGTGCCAGCAGTTCCCCTAGCGGGAGCTCCTACGAGCAGTACTTC.

The chain uses TRBV11-2 and TRBJ1-3; D unclear. CDR3 length: 13 residues. The V gene's germline CDR1 is SGHAT and CDR2 FQNNGV. The V gene lost 5 bases and the J gene lost 0 bases, with 5 bases spanning the gap. The CDR3 sequence is CASSLFSGNTIYF. In DNA, the CDR3 is TGTGCCAGCAGCCTGTTCTCTGGAAACACCATATATTTT. The whole variable domain, filled in from reference TRBV11-2 and TRBJ1-3, reads EAGVAQSPRYKIIEKRQSVAFWCNPISGHATLYWYQQILGQGPKLLIQFQNNGVVDDSQLPKDRFSAERLKGVDSTLKIQPAKLEDSAVYLCASSLFSGNTIYFGEGSWLTVV.

V is TRBV21-1 and J is TRBJ2-1; TRBD1, as called in the table, went unchecked against the DNA. TRBV21-1 represents a pseudogene. The CDR3 is made up of 14 amino acids. CDR3 DNA sequence: TGTGCCAGCAGCAAAGGGACAGACTACAATGAGCAGTTCTTC. Its protein product is CASSKGTDYNEQFF.

This clone showed up just once. V is TRBV6-5 and J is TRBJ2-5; maybe TRBD2 (5 bases). V lost 7 bases to trimming and J lost 6 bases, with 15 bases between them. CDR1 and CDR2 from the germline V gene are MNHEY and SVGAGI. The CDR3 covers 13 residues. Written as DNA, the CDR3 is TGTGCCAGCACCCCAAGCCCGGGGAAGACCCAGTACTTC. It encodes CASTPSPGKTQYF.

CDR3 bases: TGTGCCAGCAGCCATAGGCAGGGGGCGGGTGGTGGCTACACCTTC. Its protein is CASSHRQGAGGGYTF. V is TRBV3-1 (or the pseudogene TRBV3-2) and J is TRBJ1-2, with 8 bases that match TRBD1. The CDR3 runs to 15 residues. CDR1 and CDR2 (germline): LGHDT, YNNKEL (reference sequence). Trimming removed 3 bases from V and 7 bases from J; junction bases left unmatched: 10.

The V gene is TRBV7-9, the J gene TRBJ2-3; D is unclear. This CDR3 spans 14 amino acids. V was pared by 11 bases and J by 2 bases, with 17 bases between. The germline V gene has CDR1 SEHNR and CDR2 FQNEAQ (reference sequence). Here the CDR3 DNA reads TGTGCCTGCGTGAAAGACACCGACACAGATACGCAGTATTTT. As protein: CACVKDTDTDTQYF.

The chain uses TRBV4-2 and TRBJ2-2; 12 bases line up with TRBD2. The J segment lost 8 bases and the V segment lost 6 bases, leaving 7 bases of the junction unmatched. CDR1 and CDR2 (germline): LGHNA, YNFKEQ. The CDR3 contains 15 residues. The CDR3: CASRHTSGRLGELFF. The DNA of the CDR3 is TGTGCCAGCAGACATACTAGCGGGAGGTTAGGGGAGCTGTTTTTT.

Concerning this clone: At one end, the junction sequence differs from germline, possibly due to a read error. The chain combines TRBV11-2 with TRBJ2-7, with D unresolved. The germline V gene has CDR1 SGHAT and CDR2 FQNNGV. The CDR3 has 13 residues. The CDR3 loop is CASSLDVSGRLNF. The CDR3 coding sequence is TGTGCCAGCAGCTTAGATGTGTCAGGAAGATTAAACTTC.